A single sample gave rise to the 20 T cell receptor beta chains below, sequenced in a study of blood T cell repertoires in COVID-19. TCRdb's copy holds only in-frame clones and misses some; the assay was immunoSEQ multiplex PCR. The sample lists fewer than 80,000 clones; about 88% were seen once. Material for sequencing was peripheral blood. These receptors originate from a woman between 45 and 60 years old with active COVID-19.

The chain uses TRBV11-2 and TRBJ2-3; D is undetermined. Germline CDR1 reads SGHAT; CDR2 reads FQNNGV. Trimming stripped 5 bases from V and 2 bases from J, with 5 bases between. The CDR3 spans 12 residues. The CDR3 DNA reads as TGTGCCAGCAGCCCGTACACAGATACGCAGTATTTT. This sequence encodes CASSPYTDTQYF. The full variable domain, completed using reference TRBV11-2 and TRBJ2-3, is EAGVAQSPRYKIIEKRQSVAFWCNPISGHATLYWYQQILGQGPKLLIQFQNNGVVDDSQLPKDRFSAERLKGVDSTLKIQPAKLEDSAVYLCASSPYTDTQYFGPGTRLTVL.

V gene TRBV28 combines with J gene TRBJ2-3; TRBD1 is a possible D gene (6 bases). V was cut by 6 bases and J by 1 base, with 14 bases left in between. Germline V gives CDR1 MDHEN, CDR2 SYDVKM. This CDR3 region has 15 residues. The CDR3 loop is CASRPPGAGTDTQYF. The CDR3 region has the DNA TGTGCCAGCAGACCTCCAGGGGCGGGCACAGATACGCAGTATTTT.

The chain uses TRBV6-6 and TRBJ2-7; D is possibly TRBD1 (6 bases). There are 14 residues in the CDR3. Trimming removed 2 bases from V and 1 base from J, with 9 bases in between. Germline CDR1 MNHNY, CDR2 SVGAGI (reference sequence). CDR3 loop: CASSYEQGSYEQYF. The CDR3 DNA reads as TGTGCCAGCAGTTACGAACAGGGTTCCTACGAGCAGTACTTC.

The gene calls are TRBV5-6 and TRBJ2-5; D is perhaps TRBD1 (5 bases). There are 13 residues in the CDR3. V was shortened by 1 base and J by 5 bases, with 9 bases between the two germline ends. Germline V gives CDR1 SGHDT, CDR2 YYEEEE. This chain's CDR3 is CASSLRSGETQYF. The CDR3 coding sequence is TGTGCCAGCAGCTTGAGATCAGGGGAGACCCAGTACTTC.

The V gene is TRBV15, the J gene TRBJ2-7; 7 nucleotides match TRBD1. This CDR3 is 16 amino acids long. V shed 2 bases and J 2 bases; nucleotides not matched to a gene: 9. Germline CDR1 reads LNHNV; CDR2 reads YYDKDF (reference sequence). CDR3 DNA sequence: TGTGCCACCAGCAGATCTGCGACGGGACAGACCTACGAGCAGTACTTC. Amino acids: CATSRSATGQTYEQYF. The full variable domain, with the rest looked up from reference TRBV15 and TRBJ2-7, is DAMVIQNPRYQVTQFGKPVTLSCSQTLNHNVMYWYQQKSSQAPKLLFHYYDKDFNNEADTPDNFQSRRPNTSFCFLDIRSPGLGDTAMYLCATSRSATGQTYEQYFGPGTRLTVT.

The rearrangement links TRBV28 to TRBJ2-7, with 8 bases lining up with TRBD2. Losses at the gene ends were 2 bases for V and 0 bases for J; bases not matched to a gene: 6. CDR1 is MDHEN, CDR2 SYDVKM, per germline. The CDR3 contains 16 residues. CDR3 region: CASSLLAGTSSYEQYF. The DNA of the CDR3 is TGTGCCAGCAGTTTACTAGCGGGCACCAGCTCCTACGAGCAGTACTTC. Filled out from reference TRBV28 and TRBJ2-7, the complete variable domain reads DVKVTQSSRYLVKRTGEKVFLECVQDMDHENMFWYRQDPGLGLRLIYFSYDVKMKEKGDIPEGYSVSREKKERFSLILESASTNQTSMYLCASSLLAGTSSYEQYFGPGTRLTVT.

The rearrangement joins TRBV29-1 to TRBJ2-5; 7 bases map to TRBD2. Per the germline V gene, CDR1 is SQVTM and CDR2 is ANQGSEA. This CDR3 comprises 12 residues. J lost 5 bases, V lost 6 bases, and 6 bases had no gene match. The CDR3, as DNA: TGCAGCGTCCCTGGGGAGGGGGAGACCCAGTACTTC. The encoded protein is CSVPGEGETQYF.

V gene TRBV24-1 combines with J gene TRBJ2-7, with TRBD1 matching 9 bases. CDR1 is KGHDR and CDR2 is SFDVKD in the germline V gene. V gave up 3 bases and J gave up 3 bases; unmatched junction bases: 5. The CDR3 has 15 amino acids. In nucleotides, the CDR3 is TGTGCCACCAGTGATCCCGGACAGGGGAACTACGAGCAGTACTTC. This gives the protein CATSDPGQGNYEQYF.

The rearrangement links TRBV9 to TRBJ2-1, with 10 nucleotides matching TRBD2. V gave up 3 bases and J gave up 8 bases; unmatched junction bases: 11. The CDR3 totals 16 residues. CDR1 SGDLS and CDR2 YYNGEE come from the germline V gene. The CDR3 protein is CASSASSGSHPHEQFF. The CDR3 nucleotides read TGTGCCAGCAGCGCTTCTAGCGGGAGTCACCCCCATGAGCAGTTCTTC.

The genes are TRBV18 and TRBJ2-2; 9 bases match TRBD2. The CDR3 spans 15 residues. CDR1 and CDR2 from the germline V gene are KGHSH and LQKENI. With V trimmed by 2 bases and J by 6 bases, 4 bases remained unmatched. The CDR3 DNA is TGTGCCAGCTCACCAAGGGAGCGGGAGGCCGGGGAGCTGTTTTTT. Translated: CASSPREREAGELFF.

The chain employs TRBV27 and TRBJ2-7, with unresolved D. This CDR3 contains 11 residues. Germline-derived CDR1 and CDR2 are MNHEY and SMNVEV (reference sequence). Trimming shortened V by 4 bases and J by 4 bases, and 5 bases separated the two germline ends. The chain's CDR3 is CASSYLYEQYF. The CDR3 coding sequence is TGTGCCAGCAGTTATCTTTACGAGCAGTACTTC.

The J gene is TRBJ2-3, the V gene TRBV27, with D tentatively TRBD2 (5 bases). V was cut by 5 bases and J by 2 bases, with 11 bases left in between. The length of the CDR3 is 14 residues. CDR1 and CDR2 from the germline V gene are MNHEY and SMNVEV (reference sequence). CDR3 protein: CASSSSAPTDTQYF. In nucleotides, the CDR3 is TGTGCCAGCAGTAGTAGCGCACCCACAGATACGCAGTATTTT.

In the case of this clone: The limits of the CDR3 on the DNA are not certain, so only TCRdb's listed CDR3 is given. J is TRBJ2-7 and V is TRBV19; the table gives TRBD2 as D, unverified against the DNA. 13 amino acids form the CDR3, both terminal residues included. The V gene's germline CDR1 is LNHDA and CDR2 SQIVND (reference sequence). The chain's CDR3 is CASSILAFGEQYF.

The V gene is TRBV3-1 (or the pseudogene TRBV3-2), the J gene TRBJ2-1, with a possible D match to TRBD2 (6 bases). The CDR3 sequence is 14 residues long. Trimming cost V 3 bases and J 9 bases, with 15 bases left between them. From germline, CDR1 is LGHDT and CDR2 YNNKEL (reference sequence). In DNA form, the CDR3 reads TGTGCCAGCAGCCAGCGACTAGTGATCGTTGAGCAGTTCTTC. Amino acid sequence: CASSQRLVIVEQFF.

This sequence joins TRBV3-1 (or the pseudogene TRBV3-2) and TRBJ1-1, with D possibly TRBD1 on 5 matching bases. The ends were cut back, 1 base at V and 1 base at J, with 10 bases in the middle. Germline V gene data show CDR1 as LGHDT and CDR2 as YNNKEL (reference sequence). CDR3 size: 15 residues. CDR3: CASSQAYRSNTEAFF. The CDR3 DNA reads TGTGCCAGCAGCCAAGCCTACAGGTCGAACACTGAAGCTTTCTTT.

Only a few counts were recorded for this clone. The chain recombines TRBV18 with TRBJ2-7; 8 bases map to TRBD2. Germline CDR1 is KGHSH and CDR2 is LQKENI. The CDR3 extends over 15 amino acids. J gave up 2 bases and V 4 bases, and 7 bases lay outside the gene matches. This CDR3 reads CASSLREGLPYEQYF. The CDR3 DNA sequence: TGTGCCAGCTCACTCCGGGAGGGGCTCCCCTACGAGCAGTACTTC.

J is TRBJ1-1 and V is TRBV5-1; the D gene is possibly TRBD1 (5 bases). Deletions cut 4 bases from V and 2 bases from J, with 9 bases between. The CDR3 consists of 13 residues. Per the germline V gene, CDR1 is SGHRS and CDR2 is YFSETQ. This chain's CDR3 is CASSRQINTEAFF. CDR3 DNA sequence: TGCGCCAGCAGCCGACAGATAAACACTGAAGCTTTCTTT.

The chain is built from TRBV5-6 and TRBJ2-2; 7 nucleotides agree with TRBD2. Germline assignment: CDR1 SGHDT and CDR2 YYEEEE. V dropped 7 bases and J dropped 4; count of bases not matched to a gene: 13. The CDR3 consists of 16 residues. The CDR3 reads CASRRGAGNPTGELFF. The CDR3 DNA reads TGTGCCAGCCGACGAGGAGCGGGGAATCCCACCGGGGAGCTGTTTTTT.

The J gene is TRBJ2-1, the V gene TRBV5-4; D gene unclear. Looked up from germline, CDR1 is SGHNT and CDR2 is YYREEE (reference sequence). This CDR3 region has 14 residues. The germline V and J ends were trimmed by 6 bases and 2 bases, with 12 bases remaining between them. The CDR3 sequence is CASTLSSPYNEQFF. CDR3 sequence (DNA): TGTGCCAGCACCCTCTCGAGCCCCTACAATGAGCAGTTCTTC.

V usage is TRBV3-1 (or the pseudogene TRBV3-2) and J usage is TRBJ2-2, with D maybe TRBD2 (5 bases). Germline V gives CDR1 LGHDT, CDR2 YNNKEL (reference sequence). V was pared by 0 bases and J by 7 bases, with 9 bases between. The CDR3 runs 14 residues. The CDR3 DNA is TGTGCCAGCAGCCAAGAGGGAGCTTTCGGGGAGCTGTTTTTT. Residues: CASSQEGAFGELFF.